This T cell receptor (beta chain) was observed in a study of beta chain features in type 1 diabetes. The CDR3 has 15 amino acids. J was trimmed by 4 bases and V by 4 bases; bases with no gene match: 5. Germline values: CDR1 SGHRS, CDR2 YFSETQ. The investigators reverse transcribed all of the isolated RNA, so they sequenced expressed TCRB transcripts. The method was immunoSEQ multiplex PCR; TCRdb's version includes in-frame clones alone and lacks a portion of them. This sample has over 500,000 clones, with about 16% found just once. This clone was seen a handful of times. Its antigen is currently unknown. Study-wide results and limits: Patients' naive, central memory and Treg TCRB repertoires seemed closer to one another than those of healthy donors. cDNA-based reads could over-represent cells with high TCR expression.

This TCR came from a man between 18 and 29 years old in good health. This sequence joins TRBV5-1 and TRBJ2-1, with TRBD2 identical over 10 bases. Sequenced: naive CD4+ T cells from blood. The CDR3 region has the DNA TGCGCCAGCAGCCCCTCTAGCGGGAGTTACAATGAGCAGTTCTTC. Translating it yields CASSPSSGSYNEQFF.